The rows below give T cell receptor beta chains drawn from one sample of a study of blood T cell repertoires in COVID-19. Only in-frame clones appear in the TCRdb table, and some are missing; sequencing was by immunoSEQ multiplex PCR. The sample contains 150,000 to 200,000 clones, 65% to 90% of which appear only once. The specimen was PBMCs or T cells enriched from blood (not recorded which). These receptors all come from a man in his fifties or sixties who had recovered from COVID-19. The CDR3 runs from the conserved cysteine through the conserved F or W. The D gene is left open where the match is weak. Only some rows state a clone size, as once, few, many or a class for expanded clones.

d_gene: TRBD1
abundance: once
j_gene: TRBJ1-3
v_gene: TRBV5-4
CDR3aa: CASRGDRGLGNTIYF
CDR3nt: TGTGCCAGCAGGGGTGACAGGGGATTAGGAAACACCATATATTTT

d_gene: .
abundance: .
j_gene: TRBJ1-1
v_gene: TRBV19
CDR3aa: CASSIVQMNTEAFF
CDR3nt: TGTGCCAGTAGTATAGTACAGATGAACACTGAAGCTTTCTTT

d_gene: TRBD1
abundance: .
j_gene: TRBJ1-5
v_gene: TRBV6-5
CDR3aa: CASRVAGGDQPQHF
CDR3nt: TGTGCCAGCAGGGTCGCAGGGGGCGATCAGCCCCAGCATTTT

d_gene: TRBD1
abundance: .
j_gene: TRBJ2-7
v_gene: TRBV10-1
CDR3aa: CASSGTGGYEQYF
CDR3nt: TGCGCCAGCAGCGGGACAGGGGGATACGAGCAGTACTTC

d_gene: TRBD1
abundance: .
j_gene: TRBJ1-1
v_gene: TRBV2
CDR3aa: CASMYGTDNTEAFF
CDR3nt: TGTGCCAGCATGTATGGGACAGACAACACTGAAGCTTTCTTT

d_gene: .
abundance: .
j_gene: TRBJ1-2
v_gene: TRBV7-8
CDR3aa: CASSLEGRGLFGYTF
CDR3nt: TGTGCCAGCAGCTTAGAGGGCAGGGGCCTCTTCGGCTACACCTTC

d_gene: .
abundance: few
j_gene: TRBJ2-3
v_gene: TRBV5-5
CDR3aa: CASSFYPGTDTQYF
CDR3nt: TGTGCCAGCAGCTTTTACCCAGGCACAGATACGCAGTATTTT

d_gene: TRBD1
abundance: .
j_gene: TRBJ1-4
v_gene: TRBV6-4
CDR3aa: CASSGQGYWEKLFF
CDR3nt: TGTGCCAGCAGTGGACAGGGGTATTGGGAAAAACTGTTTTTT

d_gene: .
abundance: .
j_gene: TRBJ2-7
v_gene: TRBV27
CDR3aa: CASSLSPPTGSYEQYF
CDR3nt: TGTGCCAGCAGTTTATCCCCCCCAACGGGGTCCTACGAGCAGTACTTC

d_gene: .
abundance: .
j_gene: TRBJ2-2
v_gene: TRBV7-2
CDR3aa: CASSFRTGELFF
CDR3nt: TGTGCCAGCAGCTTCCGGACCGGGGAGCTGTTTTTT

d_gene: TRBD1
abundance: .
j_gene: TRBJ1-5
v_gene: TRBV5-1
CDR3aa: CASSPTTGALQPQHF
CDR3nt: TGCGCCAGCAGCCCCACGACAGGGGCCCTCCAGCCCCAGCATTTT

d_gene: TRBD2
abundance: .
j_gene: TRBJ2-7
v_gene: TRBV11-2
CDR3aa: CASSGSGGSSYEQYF
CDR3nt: TGTGCCAGCAGCGGTAGCGGGGGGAGCTCCTACGAGCAGTACTTC

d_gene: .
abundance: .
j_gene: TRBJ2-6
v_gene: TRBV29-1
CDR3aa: CSVGMGTGANVLTF
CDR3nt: TGCAGCGTTGGTATGGGCACTGGGGCCAACGTCCTGACTTTC

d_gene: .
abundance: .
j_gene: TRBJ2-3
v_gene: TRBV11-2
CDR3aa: CASSRGLDTQYF
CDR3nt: TGTGCCAGCAGCCGAGGGTTGGATACGCAGTATTTT

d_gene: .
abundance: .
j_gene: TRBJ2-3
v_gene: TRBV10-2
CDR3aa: CASRSALGDTQYF
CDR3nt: TGCGCCAGCAGATCCGCACTTGGAGATACGCAGTATTTT

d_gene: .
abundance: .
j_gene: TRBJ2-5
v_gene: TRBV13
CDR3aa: CASSSRETQYF
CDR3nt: TGTGCCAGCAGTTCCAGAGAGACCCAGTACTTC

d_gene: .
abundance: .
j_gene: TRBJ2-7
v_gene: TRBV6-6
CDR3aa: CASSPTNYEQYF
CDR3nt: TGTGCCAGCAGCCCAACTAACTACGAGCAGTACTTC

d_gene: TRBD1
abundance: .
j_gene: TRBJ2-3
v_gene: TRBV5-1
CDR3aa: CASSADRGTDTQYF
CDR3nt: TGCGCCAGCAGCGCGGACAGGGGCACAGATACGCAGTATTTT

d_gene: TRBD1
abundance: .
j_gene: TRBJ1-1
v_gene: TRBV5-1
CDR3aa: CASSFKGPGQGSEAFF
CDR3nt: TGCGCCAGCAGCTTTAAAGGCCCGGGACAGGGCTCTGAAGCTTTCTTT

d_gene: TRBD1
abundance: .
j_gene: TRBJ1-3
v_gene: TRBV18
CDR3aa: CASSSAGTGSGNTIYF
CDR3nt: TGTGCCAGCTCAAGTGCCGGGACAGGCTCTGGAAACACCATATATTTT

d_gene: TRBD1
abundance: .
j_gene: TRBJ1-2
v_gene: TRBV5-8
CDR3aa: CASSLPGTGSVGGYTF
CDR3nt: TGTGCCAGCAGCTTACCCGGGACAGGGTCAGTCGGGGGCTACACCTTC

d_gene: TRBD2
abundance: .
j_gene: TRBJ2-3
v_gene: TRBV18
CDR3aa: CASSPPGVAGHTDTQYF
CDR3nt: TGTGCCAGCTCACCACCCGGGGTAGCGGGGCACACAGATACGCAGTATTTT